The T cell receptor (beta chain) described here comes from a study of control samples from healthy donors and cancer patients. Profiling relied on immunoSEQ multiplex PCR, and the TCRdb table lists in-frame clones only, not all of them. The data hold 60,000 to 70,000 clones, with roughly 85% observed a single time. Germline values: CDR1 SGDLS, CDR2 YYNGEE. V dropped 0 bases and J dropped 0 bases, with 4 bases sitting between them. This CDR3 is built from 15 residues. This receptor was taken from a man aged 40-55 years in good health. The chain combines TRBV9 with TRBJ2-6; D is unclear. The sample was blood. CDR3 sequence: CASSVGGSGANVLTF. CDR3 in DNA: TGTGCCAGCAGCGTAGGCGGCTCTGGGGCCAACGTCCTGACTTTC.